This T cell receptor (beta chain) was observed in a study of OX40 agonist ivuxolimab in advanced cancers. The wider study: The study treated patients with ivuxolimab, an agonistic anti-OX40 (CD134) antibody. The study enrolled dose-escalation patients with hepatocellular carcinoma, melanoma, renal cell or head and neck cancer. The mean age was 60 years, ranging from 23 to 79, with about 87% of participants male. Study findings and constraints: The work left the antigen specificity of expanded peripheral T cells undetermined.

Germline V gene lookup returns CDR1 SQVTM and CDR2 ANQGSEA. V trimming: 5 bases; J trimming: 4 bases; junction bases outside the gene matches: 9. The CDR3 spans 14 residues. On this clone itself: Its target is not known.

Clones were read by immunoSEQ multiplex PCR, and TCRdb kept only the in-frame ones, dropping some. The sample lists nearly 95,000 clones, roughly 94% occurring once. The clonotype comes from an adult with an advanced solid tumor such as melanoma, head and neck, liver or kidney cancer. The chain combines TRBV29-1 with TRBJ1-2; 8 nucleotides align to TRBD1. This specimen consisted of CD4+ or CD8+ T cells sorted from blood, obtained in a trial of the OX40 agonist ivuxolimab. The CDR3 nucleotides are TGCAGCGTTAGGGCCAGGGGGCGTTCCTATGGCTACACCTTC. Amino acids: CSVRARGRSYGYTF.